This T cell receptor (beta chain) was captured by sequencing in a study of T cell responses to AZD1222 COVID-19 vaccine. Study-level findings and limits: Within unmutated variant regions lay the reported targets of nearly half of spike-specific TCRs.

Libraries were prepared by immunoSEQ multiplex PCR; TCRdb keeps only in-frame clonotypes and omits some of them. There are 110,000 or so clones in the sample; 85% to 90% occur only once, and about 4% lies in the top ten. As for this clone: Its antigen remains unidentified. Other nucleotide sequences from this sample produce the same CDR3.

CDR1 and CDR2 (germline): SGDLS, YYNGEE. The V gene lost 0 bases and the J gene lost 3 bases, with 6 bases spanning the gap. CDR3 size: 13 residues. Material: peripheral blood, obtained 28 days after the second AZD1222 dose. The gene calls are TRBV9 and TRBJ1-1, with D tentatively TRBD1 (5 bases). The receptor was isolated from an adult who received the AZD1222 COVID-19 vaccine. This chain's CDR3 is CASSVGGDTEAFF. The CDR3 nucleotides are TGTGCCAGCAGCGTAGGGGGGGACACTGAAGCTTTCTTT.